This entry concerns a single T cell receptor beta chain. What it recognizes is unknown. The sample originates from a study of post-analysis software for immune sequencing data. Across the study: Included among the disease courses, which were recorded for the cohort, were relapsing-remitting, secondary progressive and progressive-relapsing multiple sclerosis.

Study-wide points: The five TRBV segments detected at higher frequency in patients than in controls included TRBV5-6, TRBV5-1 and TRBV20-1. By F measure, samples from a shared preparation batch strongly co-clustered.

In germline, CDR1 is SNHLY, CDR2 FYNNEI. V dropped 11 bases and J dropped 2; count of bases not matched to a gene: 14. This CDR3 spans 15 amino acids. TCR beta cDNA libraries had unique molecular identifiers. The source material, about 0.9 to 10 million T cells, gave rise to roughly 0.5 million cDNA molecules. TCRdb called the PCR reads again in MiXCR, with one record for every CDR3 protein. This sample has a few hundred thousand distinct CDR3 sequences, with about a third found just once. Material: blood. This TCR came from a girl between 2 and 17 years old with multiple sclerosis. The V and J genes are TRBV2 and TRBJ2-5; 7 bases map to TRBD1. The CDR3 loop is CAGTTPGQKQETQYF. The CDR3 DNA is TGTGCCGGCACCACCCCGGGACAGAAACAAGAGACCCAGTACTTC.